This TCR beta chain comes out of a study of T-cell memory formation after mild COVID-19. One entry per CDR3 protein results from TCRdb running MiXCR on the 5' RACE reads. Of under 650,000 distinct CDR3 sequences in the sample, roughly 18% are singletons; the top ten hold around 13%. V gave up 1 base and J gave up 8 bases; unmatched junction bases: 6. This CDR3 has 15 residues. Germline V CDR1 and CDR2: LNHNV, YYDKDF (reference sequence). This clonotype was seen more than once but under ten times. Its specificity is unknown. Study results and caveats: Clones contracting across day 15 to 85 had a balanced CD4/CD8 profile; later expanding clones leaned CD4+.

The V call is TRBV15, the J call TRBJ2-4; TRBD1 agrees at 9 bases. Sequenced sample: PBMCs or a T cell subset sorted from them (not recorded which). The origin of this receptor is an adult woman who had mild COVID-19 (a few samples of this study predate the infection). Cell type and time point are not known. The CDR3 sequence: CATSRGDRAVDIQYF. The CDR3 bases are TGTGCCACCAGCAGAGGGGACAGGGCGGTTGACATTCAGTACTTC.